This is a list of T cell receptor beta chains from one sample in a study of T-cell reconstitution after alpha-beta-depleted transplantation in children. TCRdb re-analysed the PCR reads in MiXCR, keeping a single row per CDR3 protein. The profile shows roughly 500,000 distinct CDR3 sequences, about 30% of them singletons. This specimen consisted of PBMCs from the stem cell graft donor, obtained from the stem cell graft. These TCRs come from a human donor who donated a stem cell graft to a child with aplastic anemia. The CDR3 runs from the conserved cysteine through the conserved F or W. A D gene is named only where the DNA matches it firmly. The listing skips clone size in some rows; elsewhere it reads once, few, many or a size class.

TRBJ2-7	TRBV28	.	.	TGTGCCAGCACCAAAAATAGCGGTCCCTCCTACGAGCAGTACTTC	CASTKNSGPSYEQYF
TRBJ1-1	TRBV12-3/TRBV12-4	.	once	TGTGCCAGCAGTTTACAGGGTCCGGAAGCTTTCTTT	CASSLQGPEAFF
TRBJ2-1	TRBV30	TRBD2	.	TGTGCCTGGAGTCCGACTAGCGGGAGAGGCAATGAGCAGTTCTTC	CAWSPTSGRGNEQFF
TRBJ2-2	TRBV7-9	.	.	TGTGCCAGCAGCTCGAGGGTGGGGACGAACACCGGGGAGCTGTTTTTT	CASSSRVGTNTGELFF
TRBJ2-5	TRBV12-3/TRBV12-4	.	.	TGTGCCAGCAGTGAAAGAGGGGACGCACCAAGGGAGACCCAGTACTTC	CASSERGDAPRETQYF
TRBJ1-1	TRBV30	.	few	TGTGCCTGGAGTCAACAAACCGGGACTGAAGCTTTCTTT	CAWSQQTGTEAFF
TRBJ1-1	TRBV12-3/TRBV12-4	.	few	TGTGCCAGCAGTTTACTTCGGAGAGTTAACACTGAAGCTTTCTTT	CASSLLRRVNTEAFF
TRBJ1-1	TRBV5-1	.	.	TGCGCCAGCAGCTTCACTGGAATGAACACTGAAGCTTTCTTT	CASSFTGMNTEAFF
TRBJ2-7	TRBV28	TRBD1	few	TGTGCCAGCTGGACCTCCGGGACAGGGGCCCTGGAGCAGTACTTC	CASWTSGTGALEQYF
TRBJ2-1	TRBV5-6	.	.	TGTGCCAGCAGCTTGTTTCATGAGCAGTTCTTC	CASSLFHEQFF
TRBJ2-2	TRBV27	TRBD1	.	TGTGCCAGCAGGGACAGGGCAGGGGCTCAAACCGGGGAGCTGTTTTTT	CASRDRAGAQTGELFF
TRBJ2-7	TRBV5-1	.	once	TGCGCCAGCAGCCCGGCCCAGGGGGGTCTGAGGGAGCAGTACTTC	CASSPAQGGLREQYF
TRBJ2-1	TRBV29-1	.	.	TGCAGCGTTACTACTCAAGCATGGTCCTACAATGAGCAGTTCTTC	CSVTTQAWSYNEQFF
TRBJ2-1	TRBV29-1	.	many	TGCAGCGTTTTATTCAGTGGAGCCTACAATGAGCAGTTCTTC	CSVLFSGAYNEQFF
TRBJ2-1	TRBV29-1	TRBD2	.	TGCAGCGTTGAAGATAAAGCGGGGTTTTATAATGAGCAGTTCTTC	CSVEDKAGFYNEQFF
TRBJ2-3	TRBV11-2	TRBD2	.	TGTGCCAGCAGCTTATATCTTCAGCGGGAGGGCCAGAGGGGCCCCACAGATACGCAGTATTTT	CASSLYLQREGQRGPTDTQYF
TRBJ1-1	TRBV12-3/TRBV12-4	.	few	TGTGCCAGCCAGACCGGGAACACTGAAGCTTTCTTT	CASQTGNTEAFF
TRBJ2-7	TRBV7-8	.	few	TGTGCCAGCAGCTTAGGGCCGCCTTACCTCGAGCAGTACTTC	CASSLGPPYLEQYF
TRBJ2-2	TRBV29-1	.	.	TGCAGCGTTGAACGGTGGAGCGGGGAGCTGTTTTTT	CSVERWSGELFF
TRBJ2-3	TRBV29-1	.	few	TGCAGCGTTTCTGGTCGTACAGATACGCAGTATTTT	CSVSGRTDTQYF